The 26 T cell receptor beta chains below all came from one sample that was sequenced in a study of cytomegalovirus exposure and HLA in healthy donors. Vbeta (60) and Jbeta (13) primers were used in the PCR. The protocol was immunoSEQ multiplex PCR, while the TCRdb copy is restricted to in-frame clones and leaves out a portion. The data show about 160,000 clones, just under 65% seen once. Source material: PBMCs. The receptor set was obtained from an older woman in good health and CMV-seropositive.

The V call is TRBV6-6, the J call TRBJ2-5, with 8 bases fitting TRBD2. The CDR3 runs to 15 residues. Looked up from germline, CDR1 is MNHNY and CDR2 is SVGAGI (reference sequence). Germline trimming cut 2 bases from V and 4 bases from J; bases unmatched to any gene: 6. CDR3: CASSYQSGRIETQYF. CDR3 nucleotide sequence: TGTGCCAGCAGTTACCAGAGCGGGAGAATAGAGACCCAGTACTTC.

This clone was seen a single time. This sequence joins TRBV5-1 and TRBJ2-5; 8 positions agree with TRBD2. The CDR3 runs 14 residues. Germline-derived CDR1 and CDR2 are SGHRS and YFSETQ. V was pared by 1 base and J by 4 bases, with 3 bases of the junction left unmatched. This CDR3 is CASSLRLAGETQYF. The DNA of the CDR3 is TGCGCCAGCAGCTTGAGGCTAGCGGGAGAGACCCAGTACTTC. The entire variable domain, with the rest obtained from reference TRBV5-1 and TRBJ2-5, is as follows: KAGVTQTPRYLIKTRGQQVTLSCSPISGHRSVSWYQQTPGQGLQFLFEYFSETQRNKGNFPGRFSGRQFSNSRSEMNVSTLELGDSALYLCASSLRLAGETQYFGPGTRLLVL.

The rearrangement uses TRBV28 and TRBJ1-5; D is undetermined. Trimming shortened V by 8 bases and J by 0 bases, and 11 bases separated the two germline ends. Germline CDR1 is MDHEN and CDR2 is SYDVKM. The CDR3 length is 14 residues. For the CDR3, the DNA is TGTGCCAGCCGGTCCATTTTTAGCAATCAGCCCCAGCATTTT. Translated, it gives CASRSIFSNQPQHF. The whole variable domain, remainder taken from reference TRBV28 and TRBJ1-5, is DVKVTQSSRYLVKRTGEKVFLECVQDMDHENMFWYRQDPGLGLRLIYFSYDVKMKEKGDIPEGYSVSREKKERFSLILESASTNQTSMYLCASRSIFSNQPQHFGDGTRLSIL.

This sequence joins TRBV7-2 and TRBJ2-5; TRBD2 aligns across 9 bases. Trimming at V came to 1 base and at J to 4 bases, leaving 4 bases not matched to a gene. Looked up from germline, CDR1 is SGHTA and CDR2 is FQGNSA. CDR3 length: 15 residues. CDR3 in DNA: TGTGCCAGCAGCTTAGAGGGGACTAGCATAGAGACCCAGTACTTC. Protein product: CASSLEGTSIETQYF. Full variable domain (rest looked up from reference TRBV7-2 and TRBJ2-5): GAGVSQSPSNKVTEKGKDVELRCDPISGHTALYWYRQSLGQGLEFLIYFQGNSAPDKSGLPSDRFSAERTGGSVSTLTIQRTQQEDSAVYLCASSLEGTSIETQYFGPGTRLLVL.

The chain links TRBV5-1 to TRBJ2-1; 10 bases map to TRBD2. The germline CDR1 and CDR2 sequences are SGHRS and YFSETQ. The ends lost 5 bases at V and 9 bases at J; junction bases unmatched: 8. CDR3 length: 14 amino acids. The CDR3 reads CASRGLAGDIEQFF. The CDR3 region has the DNA TGCGCCAGCAGGGGCCTAGCGGGAGATATTGAGCAGTTCTTC.

The V gene is TRBV5-1, the J gene TRBJ2-3, with 9 bases aligning to TRBD1. In germline, CDR1 is SGHRS, CDR2 YFSETQ. CDR3 size: 15 residues. V was clipped by 3 bases and J by 4 bases; unmatched bases: 6. In DNA, the CDR3 is TGCGCCAGCAGCTCAACAGGGGGCGAAGCAGATACGCAGTATTTT. It specifies CASSSTGGEADTQYF. Supplemented by reference TRBV5-1 and TRBJ2-3, the full variable domain reads KAGVTQTPRYLIKTRGQQVTLSCSPISGHRSVSWYQQTPGQGLQFLFEYFSETQRNKGNFPGRFSGRQFSNSRSEMNVSTLELGDSALYLCASSSTGGEADTQYFGPGTRLTVL.

V and J are TRBV7-9 and TRBJ1-5; 10 nucleotides match TRBD1. This CDR3 has 17 amino acids. Germline CDR1 and CDR2: SEHNR and FQNEAQ (reference sequence). Losses at the gene ends were 4 bases for V and 6 bases for J; bases not matched to a gene: 12. The CDR3: CASSWGGDRGVGQPQHF. The CDR3 DNA reads TGTGCCAGCAGCTGGGGGGGGGACAGGGGAGTCGGTCAGCCCCAGCATTTT.

A note on this clone: Other DNA sequences in the same sample also yield this CDR3. The V gene is TRBV28, the J gene TRBJ1-1, with 7 positions matching TRBD1. The CDR3 is 14 amino acids. The trim removed 5 bases at V and 0 bases at J, leaving 3 bases unmatched. Per germline, CDR1 MDHEN and CDR2 SYDVKM. CDR3 sequence reads: CASSLGQVNTEAFF. The CDR3 DNA is TGTGCCAGCAGTCTAGGACAGGTGAACACTGAAGCTTTCTTT.

The chain carries TRBV20-1 and TRBJ2-7; D is unclear. Germline CDR1 reads DFQATT; CDR2 reads SNEGSKA (reference sequence). The CDR3 spans 11 residues. The V end was cut by 6 bases, the J end by 0 bases, with 6 bases between. CDR3 in amino acids: CSAARSYEQYF. DNA for the CDR3: TGCAGTGCGGCTCGCTCCTACGAGCAGTACTTC.

This clone was seen a few times. The genes are TRBV9 and TRBJ2-7; 9 positions match TRBD2. V dropped 4 bases and J dropped 4; count of bases not matched to a gene: 9. The CDR3 runs 15 residues. Per germline, CDR1 SGDLS and CDR2 YYNGEE. CDR3 in DNA: TGTGCCAGCAGCCCCCGGGCGGGAGGGATGTACGAGCAGTACTTC. Amino acid sequence: CASSPRAGGMYEQYF.

J is TRBJ2-7 and V is TRBV28; 8 bases fit TRBD2. V shed 2 bases and J 3 bases; nucleotides not matched to a gene: 3. The CDR3 length is 14 residues. Germline CDR1 and CDR2: MDHEN and SYDVKM. Here the CDR3 reads CASSLVGRDYEQYF. The CDR3, as DNA: TGTGCCAGCAGTTTAGTCGGGAGGGACTACGAGCAGTACTTC.

A single count supports this clone. CDR3 DNA sequence: TGTGCCAGCAATCAAGGAGGACCGGGGGGCTATGGCTACACCTTC. Translated: CASNQGGPGGYGYTF. The rearrangement uses TRBV27 and TRBJ1-2, with D possibly being TRBD1 (5 bases). Germline assignment: CDR1 MNHEY and CDR2 SMNVEV (reference sequence). Deletions cut 7 bases from V and 4 bases from J, with 19 bases between. The CDR3 runs to 15 residues.

This rearrangement joins TRBV5-1 to TRBJ2-1, with 9 bases identical to TRBD1. Germline V CDR1 and CDR2: SGHRS, YFSETQ. The ends lost 2 bases at V and 8 bases at J; junction bases unmatched: 8. CDR3 length: 15 residues. CDR3 loop: CASSLVPDRGDEQFF. For the CDR3, the DNA is TGCGCCAGCAGCTTAGTTCCGGACAGGGGCGATGAGCAGTTCTTC.

As to this clone: This sample also contains other DNA sequences that code for the same CDR3. The CDR3 DNA reads as TGCAGCGTTGAAGGGACAGTGCAAGAGACCCAGTACTTC. This encodes CSVEGTVQETQYF. The J gene is TRBJ2-5, the V gene TRBV29-1; weak D call: TRBD1 (6 bases). Germline loops: CDR1 SQVTM, CDR2 ANQGSEA. Trimming stripped 1 base from V and 2 bases from J, with 8 bases between. The CDR3 sequence is 13 residues long.

The V gene is TRBV10-3, the J gene TRBJ1-4; 7 nucleotides line up with TRBD1. V trimming: 0 bases; J trimming: 8 bases; junction bases outside the gene matches: 6. This CDR3 is 15 amino acids long. The germline V gene has CDR1 ENHRY and CDR2 SYGVKD. CDR3: CAISESKGTVEKLFF. CDR3 in DNA: TGTGCCATCAGTGAGTCGAAGGGGACAGTGGAAAAACTGTTTTTT.

V gene TRBV5-6 combines with J gene TRBJ1-2; D not resolved. CDR1 is SGHDT and CDR2 is YYEEEE in the germline V gene. CDR3 length: 15 residues. V was clipped by 0 bases and J by 4 bases, with 13 bases between them. The CDR3 DNA reads TGTGCCAGCAGCTTGGAGCAGGACTTTATCTATGGCTACACCTTC. Protein: CASSLEQDFIYGYTF.

V is TRBV28 and J is TRBJ1-1, with a possible D match to TRBD1 (6 bases). CDR1 is MDHEN and CDR2 is SYDVKM in the germline V gene. The CDR3 extends over 14 amino acids. V was pared by 6 bases and J by 0 bases, with 11 bases between. The CDR3 region has the DNA TGTGCCAGCAGGGAGGGGGGGATGAACACTGAAGCTTTCTTT. It is translated as CASREGGMNTEAFF.

This chain connects TRBV7-2 to TRBJ2-5; tentative D call: TRBD2 (6 bases). The CDR3 has 15 amino acids. Trimming removed 5 bases at V and 5 bases at J, with 18 bases between. Germline V gives CDR1 SGHTA, CDR2 FQGNSA. The CDR3 reads CASSPGTALGETQYF. The CDR3 nucleotides are TGTGCCAGCAGCCCGGGGACTGCCTTGGGTGAGACCCAGTACTTC.

This sequence joins TRBV29-1 and TRBJ2-7, with 8 bases aligning to TRBD2. The J segment lost 4 bases and the V segment lost 1 base, leaving 6 bases of the junction unmatched. Germline V gene lookup returns CDR1 SQVTM and CDR2 ANQGSEA. The CDR3 is 14 residues long. CDR3: CSVEGAGGQYEQYF. The DNA of the CDR3 is TGCAGCGTTGAAGGGGCGGGGGGTCAGTACGAGCAGTACTTC.

The chain uses TRBV5-1 and TRBJ2-2; D is perhaps TRBD2 (5 bases). Trimming pared 4 bases from V and 6 bases from J, leaving 19 bases between. From germline, CDR1 is SGHRS and CDR2 YFSETQ. The length of the CDR3 is 16 residues. The DNA of the CDR3 is TGCGCCAGCAGCACTTCTTCGGCCGGGAAACCCGGGGAGCTGTTTTTT. Translation gives CASSTSSAGKPGELFF.

The genes are TRBV5-6 and TRBJ2-1; 7 bases fit TRBD2. Germline loops: CDR1 SGHDT, CDR2 YYEEEE. The CDR3 sequence is 16 residues long. V dropped 5 bases and J dropped 0; count of bases not matched to a gene: 8. The chain's CDR3 is CASRVGGSSSYNEQFF. The CDR3 DNA is TGTGCCAGCAGGGTCGGCGGGAGCAGCTCCTACAATGAGCAGTTCTTC.

The rearrangement uses TRBV5-4 and TRBJ1-3; no firm D call. Germline CDR1 is SGHNT and CDR2 is YYREEE (reference sequence). Trimming shortened V by 0 bases and J by 5 bases, and 9 bases separated the two germline ends. The CDR3 contains 14 residues. The CDR3 bases are TGTGCCAGCAGCTTGGCCTCAGATAGAAACACCATATATTTT. Translating it yields CASSLASDRNTIYF.

This chain links TRBV28 with TRBJ2-2; 8 nucleotides align to TRBD1. CDR1 and CDR2 (germline): MDHEN, SYDVKM. CDR3 length: 17 amino acids. With 1 base clipped from V and 3 bases from J, the junction kept 7 bases outside the gene matches. In DNA, the CDR3 is TGTGCCAGCAGTTTATCCCGGGACAGGAGCTACACCGGGGAGCTGTTTTTT. Translating gives CASSLSRDRSYTGELFF.

The chain joins TRBV2 to TRBJ2-5; 9 nucleotides align to TRBD1. Judging by the DNA end, TRBJ2-7 fits better; the J call may be wrong. The V gene's germline CDR1 is SNHLY and CDR2 FYNNEI. The CDR3 is made up of 12 amino acids. The CDR3 loop is CASRDRGREQYF. The DNA for the CDR3 is TGTGCCAGCAGGGACAGGGGACGCGAGCAGTACTTC.

This clone has just a few counts. The chain couples TRBV11-2 to TRBJ2-7, with 14 bases aligning to TRBD2. Trimming removed 5 bases from V and 4 bases from J; junction bases left unmatched: 4. From germline, CDR1 is SGHAT and CDR2 FQNNGV. The CDR3 is 15 residues long. The CDR3 DNA follows: TGTGCCAGCAGCCCGACTAGCGGGAGGGGATACGAGCAGTACTTC. This encodes CASSPTSGRGYEQYF.

In its sample, this clone was seen a few times. V is TRBV28 and J is TRBJ1-2, with D uncertain. Trimming removed 2 bases from V and 1 base from J, with 8 bases in between. CDR1 is MDHEN, CDR2 SYDVKM, per germline. The length of the CDR3 is 14 residues. The CDR3 spells CASSLVQLNYGYTF. CDR3 bases: TGTGCCAGCAGTTTAGTACAGCTTAACTATGGCTACACCTTC.